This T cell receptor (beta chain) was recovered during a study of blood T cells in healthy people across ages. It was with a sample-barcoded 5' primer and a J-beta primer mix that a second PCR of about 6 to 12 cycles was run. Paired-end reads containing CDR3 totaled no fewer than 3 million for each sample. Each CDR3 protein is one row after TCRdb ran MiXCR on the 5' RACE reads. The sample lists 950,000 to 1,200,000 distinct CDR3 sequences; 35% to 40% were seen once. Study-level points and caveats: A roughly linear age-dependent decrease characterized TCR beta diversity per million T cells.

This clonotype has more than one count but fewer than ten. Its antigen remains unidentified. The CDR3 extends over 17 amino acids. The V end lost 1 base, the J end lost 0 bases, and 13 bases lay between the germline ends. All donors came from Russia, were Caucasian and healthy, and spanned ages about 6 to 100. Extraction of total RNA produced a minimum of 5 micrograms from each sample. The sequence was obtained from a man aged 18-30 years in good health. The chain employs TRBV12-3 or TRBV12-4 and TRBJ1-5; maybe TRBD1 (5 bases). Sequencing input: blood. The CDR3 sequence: CASSLGSGQLSNQPQHF. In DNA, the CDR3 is TGTGCCAGCAGTTTAGGTTCCGGACAACTTAGCAATCAGCCCCAGCATTTT.